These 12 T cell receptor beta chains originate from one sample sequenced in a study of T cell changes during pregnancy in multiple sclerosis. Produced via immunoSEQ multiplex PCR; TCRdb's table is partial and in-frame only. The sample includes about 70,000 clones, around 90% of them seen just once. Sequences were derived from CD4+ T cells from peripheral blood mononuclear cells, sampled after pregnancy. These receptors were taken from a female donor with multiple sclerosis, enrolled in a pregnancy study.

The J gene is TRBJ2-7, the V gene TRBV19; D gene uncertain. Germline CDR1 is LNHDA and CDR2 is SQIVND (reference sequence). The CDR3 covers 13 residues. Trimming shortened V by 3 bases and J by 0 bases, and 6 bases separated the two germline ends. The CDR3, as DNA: TGTGCCAGTAGTATTCGCGTCTCCTACGAGCAGTACTTC. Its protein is CASSIRVSYEQYF.

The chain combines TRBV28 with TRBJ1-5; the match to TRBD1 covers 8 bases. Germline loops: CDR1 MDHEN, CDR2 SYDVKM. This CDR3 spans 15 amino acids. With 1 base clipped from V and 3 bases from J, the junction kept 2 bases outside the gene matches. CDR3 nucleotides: TGTGCCAGCAGTTTATTGACAGGGGACAATCAGCCCCAGCATTTT. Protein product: CASSLLTGDNQPQHF.

CDR3 protein: CASSGQMNTEAFF. The CDR3 nucleotides are TGTGCCAGCTCAGGGCAGATGAACACTGAAGCTTTCTTT. The chain joins TRBV18 to TRBJ1-1; D not certain. Germline V gene data show CDR1 as KGHSH and CDR2 as LQKENI. CDR3 size: 13 residues. Trimming left V 5 bases short and J 0 bases short, with 7 bases between.

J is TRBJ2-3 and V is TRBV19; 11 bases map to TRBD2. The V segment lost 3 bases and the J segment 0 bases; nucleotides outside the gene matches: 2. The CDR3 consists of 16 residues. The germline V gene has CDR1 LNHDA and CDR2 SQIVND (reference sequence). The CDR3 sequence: CASSISSGGSTDTQYF. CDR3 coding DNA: TGTGCCAGTAGTATCTCTAGCGGGGGGAGCACAGATACGCAGTATTTT.

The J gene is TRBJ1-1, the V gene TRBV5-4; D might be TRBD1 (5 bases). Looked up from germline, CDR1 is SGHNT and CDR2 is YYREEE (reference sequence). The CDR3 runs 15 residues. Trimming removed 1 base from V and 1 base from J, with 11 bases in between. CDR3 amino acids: CASSLRGTGNTEAFF. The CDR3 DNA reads TGTGCCAGCAGCTTGAGGGGTACGGGGAACACTGAAGCTTTCTTT.

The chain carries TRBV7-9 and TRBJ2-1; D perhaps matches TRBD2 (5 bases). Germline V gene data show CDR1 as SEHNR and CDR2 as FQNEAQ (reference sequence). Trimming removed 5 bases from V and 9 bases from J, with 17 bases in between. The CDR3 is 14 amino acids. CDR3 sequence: CASSPTDLAGEQFF. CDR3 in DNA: TGTGCCAGCAGCCCTACAGACCTAGCCGGTGAGCAGTTCTTC.

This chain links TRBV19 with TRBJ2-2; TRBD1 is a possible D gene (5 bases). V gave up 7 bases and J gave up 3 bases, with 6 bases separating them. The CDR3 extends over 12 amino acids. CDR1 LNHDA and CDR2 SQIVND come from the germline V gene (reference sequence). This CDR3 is CASTTDTGELFF. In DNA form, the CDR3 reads TGTGCCAGTACGACAGACACCGGGGAGCTGTTTTTT.

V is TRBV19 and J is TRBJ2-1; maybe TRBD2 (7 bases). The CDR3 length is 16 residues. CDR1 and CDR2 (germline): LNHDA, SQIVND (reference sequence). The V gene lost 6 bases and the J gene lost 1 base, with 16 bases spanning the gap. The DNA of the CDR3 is TGTGCCAGTAGCCGCGGGGGCACTAGTTCCTACAATGAGCAGTTCTTC. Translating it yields CASSRGGTSSYNEQFF.

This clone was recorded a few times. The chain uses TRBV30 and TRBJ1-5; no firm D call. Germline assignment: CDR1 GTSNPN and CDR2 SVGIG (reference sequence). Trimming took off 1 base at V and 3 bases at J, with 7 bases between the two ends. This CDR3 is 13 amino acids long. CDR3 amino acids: CAWSEGLNQPQHF. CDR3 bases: TGTGCCTGGAGTGAAGGACTCAATCAGCCCCAGCATTTT. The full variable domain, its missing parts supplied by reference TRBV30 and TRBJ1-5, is SQTIHQWPATLVQPVGSPLSLECTVEGTSNPNLYWYRQAAGRGLQLLFYSVGIGQISSEVPQNLSASRPQDRQFILSSKKLLLSDSGFYLCAWSEGLNQPQHFGDGTRLSIL.

CDR3 region: CSVPGLAGAHSSYEQYF. CDR3 coding DNA: TGCAGCGTTCCTGGACTAGCGGGAGCCCATAGCTCCTACGAGCAGTACTTC. The chain recombines TRBV29-1 with TRBJ2-7; 13 bases fit TRBD2. The CDR3 is made up of 17 amino acids. V gave up 5 bases and J gave up 0 bases; unmatched junction bases: 10. Per germline, CDR1 SQVTM and CDR2 ANQGSEA.

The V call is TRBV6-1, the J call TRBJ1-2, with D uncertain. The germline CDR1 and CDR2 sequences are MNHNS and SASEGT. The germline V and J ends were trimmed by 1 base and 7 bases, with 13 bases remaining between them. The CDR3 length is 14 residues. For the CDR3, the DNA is TGTGCCAGCAGTGAAGTGGTCTCCTTGAGTGGCTACACCTTC. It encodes CASSEVVSLSGYTF.

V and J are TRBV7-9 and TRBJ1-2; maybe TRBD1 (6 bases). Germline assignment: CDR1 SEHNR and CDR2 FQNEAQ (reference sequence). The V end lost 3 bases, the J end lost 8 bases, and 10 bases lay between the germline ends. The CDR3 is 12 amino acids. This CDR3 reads CASSFNRDGYTF. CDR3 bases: TGTGCCAGCAGCTTTAACAGGGACGGCTACACCTTC.